This T cell receptor beta chain originates from a study of OX40 agonist ivuxolimab in advanced cancers. Study-level information: At doses from 0.01 to 10 mg/kg, patients were given intravenous ivuxolimab every 2 weeks.

V trimming: 6 bases; J trimming: 3 bases; junction bases outside the gene matches: 5. Germline V gene sequence: CDR1 SEHNR, CDR2 FQNEAQ (reference sequence). CDR3 length: 14 amino acids. In regard to this clone: Its antigen is not known.

Whole-study findings and limits: CD8+ T cells were the subset that, on average, had more expanded clones than CD4+.

Assay used: immunoSEQ multiplex PCR; TCRdb lists only in-frame clones, some missing. The sample consists of around 65,000 clones, around 87% of them appearing once. V usage is TRBV7-9 and J usage is TRBJ1-1, with 9 bases fitting TRBD1. The sample here was CD4+ or CD8+ T cells sorted from blood, taken in a trial of the OX40 agonist ivuxolimab. The source is an adult with an advanced solid tumor such as melanoma, head and neck, liver or kidney cancer. Here the CDR3 DNA reads TGTGCCAGCAGAACCGGACAGGGGCACACTGAAGCTTTCTTT. Protein product: CASRTGQGHTEAFF.